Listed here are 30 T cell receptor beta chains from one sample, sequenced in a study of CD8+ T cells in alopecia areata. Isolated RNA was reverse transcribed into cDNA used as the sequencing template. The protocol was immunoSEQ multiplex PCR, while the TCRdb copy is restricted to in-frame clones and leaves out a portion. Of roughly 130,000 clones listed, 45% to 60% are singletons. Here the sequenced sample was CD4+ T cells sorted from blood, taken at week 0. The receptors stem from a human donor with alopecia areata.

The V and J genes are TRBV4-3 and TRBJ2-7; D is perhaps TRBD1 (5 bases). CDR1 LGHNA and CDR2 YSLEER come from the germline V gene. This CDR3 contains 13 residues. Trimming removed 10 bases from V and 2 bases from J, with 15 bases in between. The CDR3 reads CANPRAIPYEQYF. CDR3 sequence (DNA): TGCGCCAACCCCAGGGCTATACCCTACGAGCAGTACTTC.

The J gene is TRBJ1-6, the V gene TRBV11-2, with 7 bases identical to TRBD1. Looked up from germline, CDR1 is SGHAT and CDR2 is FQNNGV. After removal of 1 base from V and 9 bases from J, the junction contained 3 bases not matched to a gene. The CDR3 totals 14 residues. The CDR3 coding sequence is TGTGCCAGCAGCTTAGCGACAGGGCGTTCACCCCTCCACTTT. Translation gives CASSLATGRSPLHF.

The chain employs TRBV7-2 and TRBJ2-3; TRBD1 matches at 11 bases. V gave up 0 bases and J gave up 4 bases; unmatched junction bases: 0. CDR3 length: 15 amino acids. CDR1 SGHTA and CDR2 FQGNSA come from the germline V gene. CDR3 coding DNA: TGTGCCAGCAGCTTAGCGGGACAGGGGGCAGATACGCAGTATTTT. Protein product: CASSLAGQGADTQYF.

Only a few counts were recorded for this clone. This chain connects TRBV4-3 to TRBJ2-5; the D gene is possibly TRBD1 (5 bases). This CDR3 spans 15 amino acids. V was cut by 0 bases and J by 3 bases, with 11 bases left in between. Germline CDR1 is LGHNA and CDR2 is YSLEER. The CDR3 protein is CASSQDRGIEETQYF. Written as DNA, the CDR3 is TGCGCCAGCAGCCAAGATAGGGGAATCGAAGAGACCCAGTACTTC.

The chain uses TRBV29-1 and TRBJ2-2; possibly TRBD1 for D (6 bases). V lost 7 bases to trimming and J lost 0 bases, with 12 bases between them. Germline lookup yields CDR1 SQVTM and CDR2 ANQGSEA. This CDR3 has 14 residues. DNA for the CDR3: TGCAGCGCCCGACAGGACCCGAACACCGGGGAGCTGTTTTTT. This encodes CSARQDPNTGELFF.

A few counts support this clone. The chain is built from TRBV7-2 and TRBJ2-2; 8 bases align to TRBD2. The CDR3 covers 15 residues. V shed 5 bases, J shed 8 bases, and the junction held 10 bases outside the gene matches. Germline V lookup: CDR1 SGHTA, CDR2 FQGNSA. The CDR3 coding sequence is TGTGCCAGCAGCCCCTGGACTAGCTTCGCGGGGGAGCTGTTTTTT. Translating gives CASSPWTSFAGELFF. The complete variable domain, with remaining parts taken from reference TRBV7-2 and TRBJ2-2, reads GAGVSQSPSNKVTEKGKDVELRCDPISGHTALYWYRQSLGQGLEFLIYFQGNSAPDKSGLPSDRFSAERTGGSVSTLTIQRTQQEDSAVYLCASSPWTSFAGELFFGEGSRLTVL.

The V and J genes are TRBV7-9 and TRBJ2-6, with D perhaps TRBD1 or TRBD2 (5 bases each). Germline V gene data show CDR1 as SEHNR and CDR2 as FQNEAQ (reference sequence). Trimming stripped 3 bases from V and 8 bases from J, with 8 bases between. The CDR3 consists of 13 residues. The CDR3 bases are TGTGCCAGCAGCTTGGGGACCTCCAACGTCCTGACTTTC. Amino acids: CASSLGTSNVLTF.

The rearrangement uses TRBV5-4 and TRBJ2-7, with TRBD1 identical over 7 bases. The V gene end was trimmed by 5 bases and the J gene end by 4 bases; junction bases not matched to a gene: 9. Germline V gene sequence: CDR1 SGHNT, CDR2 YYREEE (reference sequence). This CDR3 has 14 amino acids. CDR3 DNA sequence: TGTGCCAGCAGTTTCAGGACAGGAGGTTACGAGCAGTACTTC. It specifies CASSFRTGGYEQYF.

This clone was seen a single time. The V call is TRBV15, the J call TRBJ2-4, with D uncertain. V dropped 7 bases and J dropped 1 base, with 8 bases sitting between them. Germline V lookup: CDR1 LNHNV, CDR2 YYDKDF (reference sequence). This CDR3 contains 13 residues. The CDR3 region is CATTHPAKNIQYF. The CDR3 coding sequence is TGTGCCACCACACACCCGGCCAAAAACATTCAGTACTTC.

CDR3 sequence: CASSYGGSSGSTQYF. For the CDR3, the DNA is TGTGCCAGCAGTTACGGGGGGTCTAGCGGGAGTACGCAGTATTTT. The gene calls are TRBV6-5 and TRBJ2-3; TRBD2 matches 10 bases. V gave up 2 bases and J gave up 8 bases; unmatched junction bases: 7. The germline V gene encodes CDR1 MNHEY and CDR2 SVGAGI. CDR3 length: 15 amino acids.

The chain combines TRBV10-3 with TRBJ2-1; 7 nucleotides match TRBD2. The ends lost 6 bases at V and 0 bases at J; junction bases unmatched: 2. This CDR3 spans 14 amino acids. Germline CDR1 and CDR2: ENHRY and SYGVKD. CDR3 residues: CAISSGNSYNEQFF. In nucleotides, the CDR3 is TGTGCCATCAGCAGCGGGAACTCCTACAATGAGCAGTTCTTC.

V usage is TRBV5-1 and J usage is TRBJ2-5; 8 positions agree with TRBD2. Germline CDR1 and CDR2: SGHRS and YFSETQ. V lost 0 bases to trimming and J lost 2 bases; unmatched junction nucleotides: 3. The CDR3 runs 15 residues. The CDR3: CASSLERGGQETQYF. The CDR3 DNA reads TGCGCCAGCAGCTTGGAACGCGGGGGGCAAGAGACCCAGTACTTC.

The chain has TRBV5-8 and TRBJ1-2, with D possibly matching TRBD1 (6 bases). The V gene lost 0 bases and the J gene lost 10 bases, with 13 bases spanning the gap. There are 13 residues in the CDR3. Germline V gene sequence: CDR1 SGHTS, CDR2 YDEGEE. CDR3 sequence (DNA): TGTGCCAGCAGCTTGGGGGGGCCAATTGCCTACACCTTC. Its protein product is CASSLGGPIAYTF.

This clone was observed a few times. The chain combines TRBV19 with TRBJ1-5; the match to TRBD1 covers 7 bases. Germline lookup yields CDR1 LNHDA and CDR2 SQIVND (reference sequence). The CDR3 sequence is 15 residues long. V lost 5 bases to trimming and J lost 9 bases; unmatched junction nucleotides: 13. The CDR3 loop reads CASSEDRDSVRPQHF. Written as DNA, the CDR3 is TGTGCCAGTAGTGAAGACAGGGACTCTGTTCGGCCCCAGCATTTT.

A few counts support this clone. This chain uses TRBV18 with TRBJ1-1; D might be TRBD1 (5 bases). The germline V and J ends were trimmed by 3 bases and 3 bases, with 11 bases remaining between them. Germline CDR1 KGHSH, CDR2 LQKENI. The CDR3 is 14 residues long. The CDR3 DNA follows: TGTGCCAGCTCACCGGGCAGGGCGGACACTGAAGCTTTCTTT. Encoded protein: CASSPGRADTEAFF.

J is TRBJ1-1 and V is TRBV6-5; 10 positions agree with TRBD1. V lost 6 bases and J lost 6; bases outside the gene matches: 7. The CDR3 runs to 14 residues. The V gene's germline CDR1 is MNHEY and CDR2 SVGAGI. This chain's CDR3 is CASSVTGGSSEAFF. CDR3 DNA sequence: TGTGCCAGCAGCGTGACAGGGGGCTCGTCTGAAGCTTTCTTT.

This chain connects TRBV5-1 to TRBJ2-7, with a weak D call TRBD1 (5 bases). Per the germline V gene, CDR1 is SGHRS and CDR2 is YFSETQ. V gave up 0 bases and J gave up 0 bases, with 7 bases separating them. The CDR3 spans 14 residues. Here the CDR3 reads CASSLGQFSYEQYF. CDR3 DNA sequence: TGCGCCAGCAGCTTGGGACAGTTCTCCTACGAGCAGTACTTC.

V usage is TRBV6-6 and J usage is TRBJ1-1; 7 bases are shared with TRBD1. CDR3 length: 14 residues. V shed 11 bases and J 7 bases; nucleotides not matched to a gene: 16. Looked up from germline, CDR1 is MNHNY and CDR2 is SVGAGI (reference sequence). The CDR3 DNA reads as TGTGCCTGTTGGGGAAGACAGGGCGAAAATGAAGCTTTCTTT. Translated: CACWGRQGENEAFF.

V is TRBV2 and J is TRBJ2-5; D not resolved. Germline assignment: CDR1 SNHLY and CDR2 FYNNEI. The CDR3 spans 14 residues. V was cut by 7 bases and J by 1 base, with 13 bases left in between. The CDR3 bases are TGTGCCAGCATCCCGTCGGCTACCCAAGAGACCCAGTACTTC. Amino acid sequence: CASIPSATQETQYF. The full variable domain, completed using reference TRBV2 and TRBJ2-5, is EPEVTQTPSHQVTQMGQEVILRCVPISNHLYFYWYRQILGQKVEFLVSFYNNEISEKSEIFDDQFSVERPDGSNFTLKIRSTKLEDSAMYFCASIPSATQETQYFGPGTRLLVL.

The CDR3 region has the DNA TGTGCCAGCTATCCGCAAAAAGGATTATTTGGCTACACCTTC. It is translated as CASYPQKGLFGYTF. This chain links TRBV6-5 with TRBJ1-2, with D unclear. The CDR3 is 14 amino acids. Trimming removed 8 bases at V and 7 bases at J, with 20 bases between. Germline V gene data show CDR1 as MNHEY and CDR2 as SVGAGI.

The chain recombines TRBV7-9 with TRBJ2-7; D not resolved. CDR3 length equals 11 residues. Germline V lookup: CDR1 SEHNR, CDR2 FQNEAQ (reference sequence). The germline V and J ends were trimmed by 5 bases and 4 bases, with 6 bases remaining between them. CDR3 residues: CASSLHYEQYF. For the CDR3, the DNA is TGTGCCAGCAGCCTTCATTACGAGCAGTACTTC.

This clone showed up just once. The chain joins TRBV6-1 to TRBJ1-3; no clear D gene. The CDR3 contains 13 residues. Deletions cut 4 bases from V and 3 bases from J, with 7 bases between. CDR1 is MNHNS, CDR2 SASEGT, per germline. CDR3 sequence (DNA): TGTGCCAGCAGTGTTCAGGATGGAAACACCATATATTTT. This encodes CASSVQDGNTIYF.

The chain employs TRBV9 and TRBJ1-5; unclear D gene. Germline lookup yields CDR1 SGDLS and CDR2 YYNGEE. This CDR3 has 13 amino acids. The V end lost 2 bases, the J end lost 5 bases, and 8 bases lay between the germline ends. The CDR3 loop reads CASSVGWDQPQHF. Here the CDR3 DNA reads TGTGCCAGCAGCGTCGGGTGGGATCAGCCCCAGCATTTT.

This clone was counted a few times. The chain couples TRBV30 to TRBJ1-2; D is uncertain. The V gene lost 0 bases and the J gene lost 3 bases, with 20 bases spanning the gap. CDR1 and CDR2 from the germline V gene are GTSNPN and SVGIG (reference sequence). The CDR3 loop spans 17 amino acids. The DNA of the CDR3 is TGTGCCTGGAGTGTGCCAAAGCCAACATGGGAACACTATGGCTACACCTTC. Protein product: CAWSVPKPTWEHYGYTF.

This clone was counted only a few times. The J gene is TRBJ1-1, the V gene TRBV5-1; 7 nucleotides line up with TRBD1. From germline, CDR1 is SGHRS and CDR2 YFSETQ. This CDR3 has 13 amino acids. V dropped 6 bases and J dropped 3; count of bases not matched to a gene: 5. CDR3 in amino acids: CASTLGQDTEAFF. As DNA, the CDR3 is TGCGCCAGCACCCTAGGACAGGACACTGAAGCTTTCTTT.

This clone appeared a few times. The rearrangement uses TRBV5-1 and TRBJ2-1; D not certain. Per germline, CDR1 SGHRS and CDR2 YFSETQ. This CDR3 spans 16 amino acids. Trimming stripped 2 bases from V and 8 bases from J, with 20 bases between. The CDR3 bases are TGCGCCAGCAGCTTCGGTGCCTCGGACCAGGCCGATGAGCAGTTCTTC. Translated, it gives CASSFGASDQADEQFF. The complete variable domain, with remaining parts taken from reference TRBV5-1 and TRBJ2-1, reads KAGVTQTPRYLIKTRGQQVTLSCSPISGHRSVSWYQQTPGQGLQFLFEYFSETQRNKGNFPGRFSGRQFSNSRSEMNVSTLELGDSALYLCASSFGASDQADEQFFGPGTRLTVL.

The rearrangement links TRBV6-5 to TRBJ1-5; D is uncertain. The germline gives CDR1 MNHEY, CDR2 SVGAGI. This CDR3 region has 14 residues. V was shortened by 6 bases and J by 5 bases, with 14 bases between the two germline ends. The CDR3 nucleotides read TGTGCCAGCAGCCGCGGGTTTACGGATCAGCCCCAGCATTTT. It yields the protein CASSRGFTDQPQHF.

The CDR3 protein is CASSPGRVRRNTEAFF. The CDR3 DNA reads as TGTGCCAGCAGTCCTGGGAGGGTTCGGAGGAACACTGAAGCTTTCTTT. The gene calls are TRBV27 and TRBJ1-1; no reliable D call. CDR1 is MNHEY and CDR2 is SMNVEV in the germline V gene (reference sequence). The CDR3 contains 16 residues. V was clipped by 5 bases and J by 1 base, with 17 bases between them.

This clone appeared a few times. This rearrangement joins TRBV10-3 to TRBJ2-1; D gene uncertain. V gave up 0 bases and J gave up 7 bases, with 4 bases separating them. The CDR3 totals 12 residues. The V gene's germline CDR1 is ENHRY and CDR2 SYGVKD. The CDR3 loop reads CAISESRNEQFF. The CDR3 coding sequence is TGTGCCATCAGTGAGTCGAGAAATGAGCAGTTCTTC.

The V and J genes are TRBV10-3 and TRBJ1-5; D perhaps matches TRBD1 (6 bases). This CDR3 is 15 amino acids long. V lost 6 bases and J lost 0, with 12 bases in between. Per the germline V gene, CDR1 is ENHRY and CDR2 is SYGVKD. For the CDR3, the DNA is TGTGCCATCAGAGAGGGGGGGAATAGCAATCAGCCCCAGCATTTT. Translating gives CAIREGGNSNQPQHF.